Given below is one T cell receptor beta chain in context. The antigen remains undetermined. This entry is derived from a study of neurological immune-mediated disorders. The ends were cut back, 2 bases at V and 11 bases at J, with 28 bases in the middle. CDR3 length: 18 residues. The germline V gene encodes CDR1 KGHSH and CDR2 LQKENI. General observations from the study: None of the CDR3 amino acid sequences of expanded clones recurred across subjects, suggesting private repertoires in all groups.

The cDNA was synthesized by means of template-switch 5'RACE, which was carried out with 10-nucleotide random UMIs. TCRdb itself ran the 5' RACE reads through MiXCR, one entry per CDR3 protein. Of about 46,000 distinct CDR3 sequences listed, just under 4.5% are singletons. The chain has TRBV18 and TRBJ1-5; D unclear. Source material: PBMCs. The TCR was taken from a woman aged 55-70 years with multiple sclerosis. CDR3 sequence reads: CASSPNSGKGAVGAAQHF. Written as DNA, the CDR3 is TGTGCCAGCTCACCAAACTCCGGGAAAGGTGCCGTTGGCGCAGCCCAGCATTTT.